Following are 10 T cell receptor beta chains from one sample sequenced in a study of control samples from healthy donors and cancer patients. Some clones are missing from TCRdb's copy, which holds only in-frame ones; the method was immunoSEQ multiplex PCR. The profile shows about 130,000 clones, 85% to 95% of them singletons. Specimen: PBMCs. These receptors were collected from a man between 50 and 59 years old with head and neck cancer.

This CDR3 is CASRRDRTRDTEAFF. The CDR3 region has the DNA TGTGCCAGCAGGCGGGACCGCACGAGGGACACTGAAGCTTTCTTT. The genes are TRBV7-2 and TRBJ1-1; TRBD1 might be the D (5 bases). The CDR3 totals 15 residues. Between the trimmed V and J ends, which lost 6 bases and 3 bases, there was a span of 17 bases. Germline CDR1 and CDR2: SGHTA and FQGNSA.

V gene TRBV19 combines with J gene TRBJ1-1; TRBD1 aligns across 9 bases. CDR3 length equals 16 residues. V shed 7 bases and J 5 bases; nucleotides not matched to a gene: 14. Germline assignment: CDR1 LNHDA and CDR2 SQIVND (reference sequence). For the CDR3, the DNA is TGTGCCAGTAATGCCCGGGACAGGGCACAACGTACTGAAGCTTTCTTT. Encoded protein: CASNARDRAQRTEAFF.

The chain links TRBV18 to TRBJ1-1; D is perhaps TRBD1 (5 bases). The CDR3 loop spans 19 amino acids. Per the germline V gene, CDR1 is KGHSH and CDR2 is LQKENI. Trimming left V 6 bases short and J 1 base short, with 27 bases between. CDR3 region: CASSRYVSGQAQGNTEAFF. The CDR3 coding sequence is TGTGCCAGCTCGCGTTACGTGTCGGGGCAGGCCCAGGGGAACACTGAAGCTTTCTTT.

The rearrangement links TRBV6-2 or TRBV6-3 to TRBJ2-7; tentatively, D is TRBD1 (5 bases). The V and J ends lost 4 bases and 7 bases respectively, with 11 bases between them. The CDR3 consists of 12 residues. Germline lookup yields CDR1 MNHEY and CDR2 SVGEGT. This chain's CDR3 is CASSWGVWEQYF. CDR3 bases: TGTGCCAGCAGTTGGGGCGTCTGGGAGCAGTACTTC.

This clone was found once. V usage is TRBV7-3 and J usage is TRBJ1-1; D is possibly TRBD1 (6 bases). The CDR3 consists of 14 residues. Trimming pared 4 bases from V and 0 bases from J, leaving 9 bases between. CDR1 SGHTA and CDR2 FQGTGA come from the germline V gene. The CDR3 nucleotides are TGTGCCAGCAGCTCCCAGGGGATGAACACTGAAGCTTTCTTT. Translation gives CASSSQGMNTEAFF. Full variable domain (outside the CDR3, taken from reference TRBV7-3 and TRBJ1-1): GAGVSQTPSNKVTEKGKYVELRCDPISGHTALYWYRQSLGQGPEFLIYFQGTGAADDSGLPNDRFFAVRPEGSVSTLKIQRTERGDSAVYLCASSSQGMNTEAFFGQGTRLTVV.

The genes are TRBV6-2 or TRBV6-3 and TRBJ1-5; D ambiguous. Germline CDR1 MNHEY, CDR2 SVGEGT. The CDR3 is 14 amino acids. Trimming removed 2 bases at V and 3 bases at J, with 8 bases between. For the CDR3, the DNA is TGTGCCAGCAGTTACGGTTCCAACAATCAGCCCCAGCATTTT. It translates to CASSYGSNNQPQHF.

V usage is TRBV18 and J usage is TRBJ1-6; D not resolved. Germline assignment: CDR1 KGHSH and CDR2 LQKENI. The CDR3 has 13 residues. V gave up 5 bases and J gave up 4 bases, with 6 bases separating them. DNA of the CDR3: TGTGCCAGCTCAGGGCAGTATAATTCACCCCTCCACTTT. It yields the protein CASSGQYNSPLHF.

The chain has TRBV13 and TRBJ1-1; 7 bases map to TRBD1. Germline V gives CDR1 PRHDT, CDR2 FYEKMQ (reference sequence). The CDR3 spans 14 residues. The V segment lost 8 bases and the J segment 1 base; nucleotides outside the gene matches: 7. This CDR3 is CASGPGTANTEAFF. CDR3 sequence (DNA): TGTGCCAGCGGTCCCGGGACAGCGAACACTGAAGCTTTCTTT. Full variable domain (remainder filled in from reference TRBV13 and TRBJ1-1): AAGVIQSPRHLIKEKRETATLKCYPIPRHDTVYWYQQGPGQDPQFLISFYEKMQSDKGSIPDRFSAQQFSDYHSELNMSSLELGDSALYFCASGPGTANTEAFFGQGTRLTVV.

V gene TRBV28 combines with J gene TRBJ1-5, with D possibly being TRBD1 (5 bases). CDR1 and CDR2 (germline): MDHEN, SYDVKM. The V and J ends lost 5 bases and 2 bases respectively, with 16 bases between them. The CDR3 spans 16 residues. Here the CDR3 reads CASSPHRAGRNQPQHF. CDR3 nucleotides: TGTGCCAGCAGTCCCCACCGGGCGGGGCGCAATCAGCCCCAGCATTTT.

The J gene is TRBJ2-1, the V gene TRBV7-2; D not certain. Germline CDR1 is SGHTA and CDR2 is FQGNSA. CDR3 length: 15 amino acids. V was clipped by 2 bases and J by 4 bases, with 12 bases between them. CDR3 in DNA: TGTGCCAGCAGCTTACAAAGATCCATATACAATGAGCAGTTCTTC. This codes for CASSLQRSIYNEQFF. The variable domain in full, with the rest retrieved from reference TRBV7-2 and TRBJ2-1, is GAGVSQSPSNKVTEKGKDVELRCDPISGHTALYWYRQSLGQGLEFLIYFQGNSAPDKSGLPSDRFSAERTGGSVSTLTIQRTQQEDSAVYLCASSLQRSIYNEQFFGPGTRLTVL.